The 13 T cell receptor beta chains listed next were all sequenced from one sample in a study of T cells in Graves' hyperthyroidism and ophthalmopathy. Amplification of TCR beta CDR3 regions was performed using RNA transcripts as template. Researchers ran a first-round RT-PCR on the TCR CDR3 using the HTBI primer set. In TCRdb, the multiplex PCR reads were re-called with MiXCR into one record per CDR3 protein. This table has some 360,000 distinct CDR3 sequences, around 18% appearing once. The sample was blood. These receptors came from a middle-aged woman with Graves' ophthalmopathy.

This clonotype was detected many times. This rearrangement joins TRBV6-1 to TRBJ1-1; D possibly corresponds to TRBD1 (5 bases). The CDR3 consists of 14 residues. V was cut by 6 bases and J by 6 bases, with 17 bases left in between. The germline CDR1 and CDR2 sequences are MNHNS and SASEGT. CDR3 in amino acids: CASSPRWGVAEAFF. The CDR3, as DNA: TGTGCCAGCAGCCCGAGGTGGGGGGTTGCTGAAGCTTTCTTT.

This clonotype was counted between two and nine times. The chain carries TRBV30 and TRBJ2-2; unclear D gene. Trimming took 4 bases from V and 5 from J, leaving 11 bases between them. Per germline, CDR1 GTSNPN and CDR2 SVGIG (reference sequence). This CDR3 region has 13 residues. The CDR3 bases are TGTGCCTGGAATAGGGAAGGGACCGGGGAGCTGTTTTTT. This encodes CAWNREGTGELFF.

This clonotype was counted many times. The chain carries TRBV28 and TRBJ1-5; weak D call: TRBD1 (6 bases). Per the germline V gene, CDR1 is MDHEN and CDR2 is SYDVKM. The CDR3 has 19 residues. V lost 1 base to trimming and J lost 6 bases, with 25 bases between them. The DNA of the CDR3 is TGTGCCAGCAGTTTATCCATCATCTTTACAGGGACTTTGGGTCAGCCCCAGCATTTT. It yields the protein CASSLSIIFTGTLGQPQHF.

At least ten counts were recorded for this clonotype. This rearrangement joins TRBV13 to TRBJ2-5; D is perhaps TRBD2 (5 bases). The CDR3 has 15 amino acids. Germline assignment: CDR1 PRHDT and CDR2 FYEKMQ (reference sequence). The V end was cut by 4 bases, the J end by 4 bases, with 16 bases between. The CDR3 here is CASSSFGEGLETQYF. CDR3 bases: TGTGCCAGCAGCTCCTTCGGAGAGGGTTTAGAGACCCAGTACTTC. Drawing the rest from reference TRBV13 and TRBJ2-5, the complete variable domain is AAGVIQSPRHLIKEKRETATLKCYPIPRHDTVYWYQQGPGQDPQFLISFYEKMQSDKGSIPDRFSAQQFSDYHSELNMSSLELGDSALYFCASSSFGEGLETQYFGPGTRLLVL.

Ten or more counts support this clonotype. V usage is TRBV12-3 or TRBV12-4 and J usage is TRBJ2-5; D is uncertain. V was trimmed by 3 bases and J by 2 bases, leaving 10 bases between them. The CDR3 is 14 amino acids. CDR3 bases: TGTGCCAGCAGTTTGGTAGGCCCACAAGAGACCCAGTACTTC. Its protein product is CASSLVGPQETQYF.

This clonotype was seen many times. This CDR3 reads CASSLSGSGRNIQYF. The DNA for the CDR3 is TGTGCCAGCAGTTTAAGCGGGAGTGGGAGAAACATTCAGTACTTC. The chain combines TRBV28 with TRBJ2-4; 8 positions agree with TRBD2. This CDR3 has 15 amino acids. Germline trimming cut 2 bases from V and 6 bases from J; bases unmatched to any gene: 6. Looked up from germline, CDR1 is MDHEN and CDR2 is SYDVKM.

The CDR3 coding sequence is TGTGCCACCTTCCCAGGGTATTCCAATCAGCCCCAGCATTTT. Protein sequence: CATFPGYSNQPQHF. This chain joins TRBV6-2 or TRBV6-3 and TRBJ1-5; D is possibly TRBD1 (5 bases). V was pared by 10 bases and J by 3 bases, with 16 bases between. This CDR3 has 14 residues. Germline loops: CDR1 MNHEY, CDR2 SVGEGT.

This clonotype was seen repeatedly, ten times or more. The V call is TRBV4-1, the J call TRBJ2-6; weak D call: TRBD1 (6 bases). CDR3 length: 17 residues. Germline CDR1 is MGHRA and CDR2 is YSYEKL. Trimming stripped 4 bases from V and 0 bases from J, with 13 bases between. The CDR3 DNA reads TGCGCCAGCAGCCTCGAGGAACAGGGCTCTGGGGCCAACGTCCTGACTTTC. As protein: CASSLEEQGSGANVLTF.

The rearrangement uses TRBV27 and TRBJ2-7; 8 bases align to TRBD2. Trimming cost V 3 bases and J 4 bases; bases outside gene matches: 14. CDR3 length: 17 amino acids. Germline loops: CDR1 MNHEY, CDR2 SMNVEV (reference sequence). The CDR3 region has the DNA TGTGCCAGCAGTTTCATGGCTAGCGGGCCCGGGGAGTACGAGCAGTACTTC. Its protein is CASSFMASGPGEYEQYF.

This chain links TRBV7-2 with TRBJ1-5; no firm D call. The CDR3 contains 15 residues. Germline CDR1 SGHTA, CDR2 FQGNSA. V was shortened by 3 bases and J by 4 bases, with 13 bases between the two germline ends. Written as DNA, the CDR3 is TGTGCCAGCAGCTTCGGTATAGGGCAAAATCAGCCCCAGCATTTT. Translation: CASSFGIGQNQPQHF.

This clonotype has ten or more counts. The chain couples TRBV12-3 or TRBV12-4 to TRBJ1-2, with no clear D. Trimming left V 6 bases short and J 4 bases short, with 9 bases between. The CDR3 is made up of 12 amino acids. The CDR3 DNA reads TGTGCCAGCAGCCTGACGGCCTATGGCTACACCTTC. Translating it yields CASSLTAYGYTF.

This clonotype was picked up many times. The chain combines TRBV7-2 with TRBJ1-2; 9 bases fit TRBD1. The CDR3 covers 16 residues. V lost 4 bases to trimming and J lost 4 bases; unmatched junction nucleotides: 10. Looked up from germline, CDR1 is SGHTA and CDR2 is FQGNSA. The chain's CDR3 is CASSSQGTGRRYGYTF. DNA of the CDR3: TGTGCCAGCAGCTCTCAGGGGACAGGGCGACGCTATGGCTACACCTTC.

The rearrangement joins TRBV19 to TRBJ2-7, with 7 bases aligning to TRBD1. This CDR3 is 13 amino acids long. J gave up 5 bases and V 1 base, and 2 bases lay outside the gene matches. The V gene's germline CDR1 is LNHDA and CDR2 SQIVND (reference sequence). This chain's CDR3 is CASSIGQGDEQYF. Here the CDR3 DNA reads TGTGCCAGTAGTATAGGGCAGGGGGACGAGCAGTACTTC. The full variable domain, completed using reference TRBV19 and TRBJ2-7, is DGGITQSPKYLFRKEGQNVTLSCEQNLNHDAMYWYRQDPGQGLRLIYYSQIVNDFQKGDIAEGYSVSREKKESFPLTVTSAQKNPTAFYLCASSIGQGDEQYFGPGTRLTVT.